The 18 T cell receptor beta chains presented below share a single source sample, sequenced in a study of blood T cell repertoires in COVID-19. Repertoires were generated with immunoSEQ multiplex PCR, while TCRdb's copy carries only in-frame clones and drops some. This table has over 350,000 clones, about nine tenths appearing once. The sequencing sample was made of PBMCs or T cells enriched from blood (not recorded which). The receptor set was obtained from a woman aged 40 to 49 who had been exposed to COVID-19.

The V gene is TRBV19, the J gene TRBJ1-2, with D hard to call. Germline V lookup: CDR1 LNHDA, CDR2 SQIVND (reference sequence). This CDR3 spans 15 amino acids. V was cut by 6 bases and J by 5 bases, with 19 bases left in between. CDR3 region: CASRPPPRYGYGYTF. The CDR3 region has the DNA TGTGCCAGTAGACCTCCGCCGAGGTACGGGTATGGCTACACCTTC.

The chain recombines TRBV9 with TRBJ1-5; D is unclear. V gave up 0 bases and J gave up 6 bases, with 7 bases separating them. Germline V lookup: CDR1 SGDLS, CDR2 YYNGEE. The CDR3 loop spans 13 amino acids. As DNA, the CDR3 is TGTGCCAGCAGCGTAGACGAGGGTCAGCCCCAGCATTTT. It codes for CASSVDEGQPQHF. Full variable domain (outside the CDR3, taken from reference TRBV9 and TRBJ1-5): DSGVTQTPKHLITATGQRVTLRCSPRSGDLSVYWYQQSLDQGLQFLIQYYNGEERAKGNILERFSAQQFPDLHSELNLSSLELGDSALYFCASSVDEGQPQHFGDGTRLSIL.

V usage is TRBV5-8 and J usage is TRBJ1-2; D ambiguous. The germline V gene encodes CDR1 SGHTS and CDR2 YDEGEE. The CDR3 is 14 amino acids. V was clipped by 0 bases and J by 3 bases, with 9 bases between them. The CDR3 loop is CASSLETGDYGYTF. CDR3 nucleotides: TGTGCCAGCAGCTTGGAAACCGGAGACTATGGCTACACCTTC.

The rearrangement joins TRBV7-2 to TRBJ1-1, with D possibly TRBD1 on 5 matching bases. Trimming shortened V by 5 bases and J by 4 bases, and 20 bases separated the two germline ends. Germline lookup yields CDR1 SGHTA and CDR2 FQGNSA. The length of the CDR3 is 16 residues. CDR3 region: CASSLHFIGDGTEAFF. The CDR3 nucleotides are TGTGCCAGCAGCCTCCATTTTATAGGGGATGGCACTGAAGCTTTCTTT.

The DNA of the CDR3 is TGTGCCAGCAGCTTGGCTTCTCAGCCCCAGCATTTT. Translation: CASSLASQPQHF. The chain links TRBV5-6 to TRBJ1-5; D ambiguous. Germline loops: CDR1 SGHDT, CDR2 YYEEEE. CDR3 length: 12 amino acids. The V and J ends lost 0 bases and 6 bases respectively, with 4 bases between them.

V gene TRBV7-6 combines with J gene TRBJ2-1, with 12 bases identical to TRBD2. Trimming removed 5 bases from V and 7 bases from J; junction bases left unmatched: 6. Germline assignment: CDR1 SGHVS and CDR2 FNYEAQ. The CDR3 totals 15 residues. The chain's CDR3 is CASSASGGARNEQFF. For the CDR3, the DNA is TGTGCCAGCAGCGCTAGCGGGGGGGCGAGGAATGAGCAGTTCTTC.

The rearrangement links TRBV5-1 to TRBJ2-1, with TRBD2 as a possible D gene (6 bases). V lost 0 bases to trimming and J lost 5 bases, with 12 bases between them. CDR1 and CDR2 from the germline V gene are SGHRS and YFSETQ. The CDR3 extends over 15 amino acids. CDR3 protein: CASSLVGGVDNEQFF. CDR3 sequence (DNA): TGCGCCAGCAGCTTGGTAGGCGGGGTGGACAATGAGCAGTTCTTC.

A word on this clone: This CDR3 is also generated by other DNA sequences in the sample. This chain links TRBV7-2 with TRBJ2-5; D unclear. The CDR3 runs 13 residues. Germline V lookup: CDR1 SGHTA, CDR2 FQGNSA. Trimming stripped 1 base from V and 3 bases from J, with 6 bases between. The CDR3 loop is CASSLGLEETQYF. The CDR3 nucleotides are TGTGCCAGCAGCTTAGGGCTGGAAGAGACCCAGTACTTC.

The gene calls are TRBV7-2 and TRBJ1-2; 9 bases align to TRBD1. This CDR3 has 17 amino acids. Germline values: CDR1 SGHTA, CDR2 FQGNSA. Trimming at V came to 3 bases and at J to 4 bases, leaving 12 bases not matched to a gene. CDR3 loop: CASSLRTGGADSYGYTF. CDR3 DNA sequence: TGTGCCAGCAGCTTGAGAACAGGGGGCGCAGATTCCTATGGCTACACCTTC.

The chain combines TRBV9 with TRBJ2-2; TRBD2 matches 9 bases. The V gene end was trimmed by 4 bases and the J gene end by 8 bases; junction bases not matched to a gene: 12. The CDR3 runs 16 residues. Per germline, CDR1 SGDLS and CDR2 YYNGEE. The CDR3 DNA is TGTGCCAGCAGCCCTCCCGGGACTAGCATATCTGGGGAGCTGTTTTTT. This translates into CASSPPGTSISGELFF.

V usage is TRBV19 and J usage is TRBJ1-5, with TRBD1 matching 7 bases. Germline-derived CDR1 and CDR2 are LNHDA and SQIVND (reference sequence). Trimming removed 3 bases from V and 6 bases from J; junction bases left unmatched: 8. This CDR3 is 15 amino acids long. The CDR3 DNA reads TGTGCCAGTAGTATCGAGAGGGGGCGCGGTCAGCCCCAGCATTTT. This translates into CASSIERGRGQPQHF.

The V call is TRBV3-1 (or the pseudogene TRBV3-2), the J call TRBJ1-2; 8 bases fit TRBD1. The CDR3 covers 14 residues. Germline values: CDR1 LGHDT, CDR2 YNNKEL (reference sequence). The ends lost 4 bases at V and 6 bases at J; junction bases unmatched: 7. In DNA, the CDR3 is TGTGCCAGCAGCCGAGGACAGGGTGCAGATGGCTACACCTTC. It encodes CASSRGQGADGYTF.

The V call is TRBV5-4, the J call TRBJ2-3, with 8 bases lining up with TRBD2. The CDR3 has 15 amino acids. The V segment lost 0 bases and the J segment 3 bases; nucleotides outside the gene matches: 3. From germline, CDR1 is SGHNT and CDR2 YYREEE (reference sequence). The CDR3 reads CASSLAGGPTDTQYF. The CDR3 DNA is TGTGCCAGCAGCTTGGCGGGGGGGCCGACAGATACGCAGTATTTT.

This sequence joins TRBV27 and TRBJ1-4, with 10 bases lining up with TRBD1. This CDR3 is built from 15 residues. Germline V gene data show CDR1 as MNHEY and CDR2 as SMNVEV (reference sequence). With V trimmed by 5 bases and J by 5 bases, 5 bases remained unmatched. CDR3 loop: CASSPWTGGNEKLFF. The CDR3 coding sequence is TGTGCCAGCAGTCCCTGGACAGGGGGAAATGAAAAACTGTTTTTT.

J is TRBJ1-2 and V is TRBV5-1; D ambiguous. Germline assignment: CDR1 SGHRS and CDR2 YFSETQ. This CDR3 comprises 12 residues. Trimming removed 0 bases from V and 7 bases from J, with 7 bases in between. CDR3 loop: CASSLDGVGYTF. The CDR3 DNA reads TGCGCCAGCAGCTTGGACGGTGTTGGCTACACCTTC.

The J gene is TRBJ1-4, the V gene TRBV5-1; no definite D call. Looked up from germline, CDR1 is SGHRS and CDR2 is YFSETQ. V shed 0 bases and J shed 5 bases, with 11 bases lying between them. The CDR3 consists of 15 residues. The CDR3 nucleotides read TGCGCCAGCAGCTTGGTGGCCGGAGCAAATGAAAAACTGTTTTTT. Its translation is CASSLVAGANEKLFF.

This clone appeared a single time. The CDR3 DNA sequence: TGTGCCACCAGCAGCCGTGGTCCAGGACCCTTGAAGACAGGGGCTTACGAGCAGTACTTC. It is translated as CATSSRGPGPLKTGAYEQYF. The V gene is TRBV15, the J gene TRBJ2-7; 8 nucleotides line up with TRBD1. The germline gives CDR1 LNHNV, CDR2 YYDKDF (reference sequence). After removal of 3 bases from V and 4 bases from J, the junction contained 23 bases not matched to a gene. This CDR3 is 20 amino acids long. Complete variable domain (other parts from reference TRBV15 and TRBJ2-7): DAMVIQNPRYQVTQFGKPVTLSCSQTLNHNVMYWYQQKSSQAPKLLFHYYDKDFNNEADTPDNFQSRRPNTSFCFLDIRSPGLGDTAMYLCATSSRGPGPLKTGAYEQYFGPGTRLTVT.

This clone was seen once. This chain links TRBV3-1 (or the pseudogene TRBV3-2) with TRBJ1-1, with TRBD1 matching 7 bases. This CDR3 comprises 15 residues. Trimming removed 4 bases from V and 8 bases from J; junction bases left unmatched: 13. CDR1 and CDR2 from the germline V gene are LGHDT and YNNKEL (reference sequence). The CDR3 here is CASSRIRDSSSEAFF. The CDR3 region has the DNA TGTGCCAGCAGCCGGATCCGGGACAGCTCCTCAGAAGCTTTCTTT.